This T cell receptor (beta chain) was sequenced for a study of blood T cell repertoires in COVID-19. Study background: Sites in the United States, Italy and Spain provided acute and convalescent COVID-19 samples.

This CDR3 has 13 residues. V dropped 4 bases and J dropped 7; count of bases not matched to a gene: 8. Germline loops: CDR1 GTSNPN, CDR2 SVGIG (reference sequence). This clone was observed a few times. Adults between about 18 and 95 years of age took part from more than 20 US areas. Each participant's cohort was designated according to participant-reported clinical history. Original data processing: Scientists estimated how many nucleated cells there were by amplifying reference gene primers. Generated by immunoSEQ multiplex PCR, the TCRdb table keeps only in-frame clones and is missing some. That table supplies the V and J calls and clone size; D and trimming were determined from the DNA. In the table there are about 400,000 clones, 88% of which are singletons.

The sequence came from a woman in her thirties or forties with acute COVID-19. Material: PBMCs or T cells enriched from blood (not recorded which). This sequence joins TRBV30 and TRBJ1-2; 8 nucleotides match TRBD1. The CDR3 sequence is CAWIGRQGPGYTF. For the CDR3, the DNA is TGTGCCTGGATAGGGAGACAGGGGCCTGGCTACACCTTC.